Listed below are T cell receptor beta chains from one sample, sequenced in a study of identical twins. One entry per CDR3 protein results from TCRdb running MiXCR on the 5' RACE reads. There are 450,000 or so distinct CDR3 sequences in the sample; approximately 15% occur only once, and about 0.52% lies in the top ten. These data also formed part of another study, on yellow fever vaccine responses in identical twins.

Sequences were obtained from CD4+ T cells sorted from blood. All receptors derive from a woman in her late teens or twenties in good health. The conserved cysteine and the conserved F or W are not part of the CDR3 here. Each record gives: J gene, V gene, CDR3 protein.

>TRBJ2-1|TRBV18
ASSPPGEKYEQF
>TRBJ2-2|TRBV12-3/TRBV12-4
ASSLGTVNTGELF
>TRBJ2-2|TRBV4-2
ASSQGGGGDTGELF
>TRBJ1-2|TRBV11-1
ASSHETGQVQGSYGYT
>TRBJ2-5|TRBV3-1
ASSQGQGGSWGTQY
>TRBJ2-2|TRBV6-1
ASSPGTAYTGELF
>TRBJ2-2|TRBV7-9
ASSLEPGSTGELF
>TRBJ2-7|TRBV11-2
ASSLEVNTWAENNEYEQY
>TRBJ2-1|TRBV20-1
SARVLAVGTYNEQF
>TRBJ1-5|TRBV4-3
ASSHPIQPQH
>TRBJ1-5|TRBV12-3/TRBV12-4
ASSFSGKGRPQH
>TRBJ2-4|TRBV12-3/TRBV12-4
ASSLEAIQY
>TRBJ2-7|TRBV11-2
ASSLRALTYEQY
>TRBJ2-1|TRBV11-2
ASSSGQRTYNEQF
>TRBJ2-3|TRBV29-1
SVRNPLEGDTQY
>TRBJ2-3|TRBV11-2
ASSTSGGRSTDTQY
>TRBJ2-3|TRBV20-1
SATDYRRTDTQY
>TRBJ2-7|TRBV7-2
ASSHGLYEQY
>TRBJ1-6|TRBV6-1
ASSELRSYNSPLH
>TRBJ2-3|TRBV28
ATGAPTSATDTQY
>TRBJ2-2|TRBV14
ASSQDTGLRTGELF
>TRBJ2-2|TRBV29-1
SVLRGSMWAGELF
>TRBJ2-6|TRBV5-4
ASSAVLGAGANVLT
>TRBJ2-2|TRBV10-3
ATGDSKTGNTGELF
>TRBJ2-1|TRBV12-3/TRBV12-4
ASILLGAGEQF
>TRBJ2-7|TRBV7-2
ASSLARLAGSEQY
>TRBJ2-1|TRBV6-5
ASSSTGLGSYNEQF
>TRBJ2-5|TRBV5-1
ASSLLPAEPEETQY
>TRBJ2-1|TRBV7-9
ASSNRDREQF
>TRBJ1-1|TRBV25-1
ATSRTGRRTEAF
>TRBJ1-1|TRBV3-1
ASSQDWNWNTEAF